This T cell receptor beta chain was captured by sequencing in a study of cytomegalovirus exposure and HLA in healthy donors. Overall study findings and caveats: In a later analysis, parvovirus B19, influenza, CMV and Epstein-Barr virus appeared linked to several top co-occurrence clusters.

The PCR had 60 Vbeta and 13 Jbeta primers. This table comes from immunoSEQ multiplex PCR, and its TCRdb copy is limited to in-frame clones, with some not included. Of 180,000 or so clones in the sample, over 65% are singletons; the top ten hold approximately 0.76%. With V trimmed by 2 bases and J by 2 bases, 2 bases remained unmatched. Germline V lookup: CDR1 LGHNA, CDR2 YSLEER. This CDR3 is 16 amino acids long. A word on this clone: Its antigen remains unidentified.

This sequence was found in a female donor in good health and CMV-seronegative. Input material: PBMCs. V usage is TRBV4-3 and J usage is TRBJ2-6; TRBD1 aligns across 8 bases. The CDR3 DNA is TGCGCCAGCAGCCAACAACAGGGGGCTGGGGCCAACGTCCTGACTTTC. Translating gives CASSQQQGAGANVLTF.